One T cell receptor (beta chain) is described in this entry. Its antigen is unknown. The data belong to a study of shared clonotypes between healthy human individuals. The CDR3 has 14 amino acids. Trimming at V came to 7 bases and at J to 6 bases, leaving 7 bases not matched to a gene. Germline CDR1 is SGHRS and CDR2 is YFSETQ. Naive CD45RA+ and memory CD45RA-negative subsets were split from CD4+ cells. Broader study findings: Clonotype sharing across several donors was observed for around 4.5% of naive CD4 clonotypes.

Deep was the level used in running the assay. Using immunoSEQ multiplex PCR, the repertoire was profiled, and TCRdb retains in-frame clones only, with some absent. The data hold about 230,000 clones, with under 80% observed a single time. The TCR originated in a man younger than 40 in good health. V gene TRBV5-1 combines with J gene TRBJ2-2; TRBD1 aligns across 9 bases. The sample was memory CD4+ T cells sorted from blood. The subset: CD45RA-negative fraction. CDR3 DNA: TGCGCCAGCCATAATACAGGGGGCTCCGGGGAGCTGTTTTTT. It specifies CASHNTGGSGELFF.